The T cell receptor (beta chain) described here comes from a study of prognosis after radiotherapy for stage I lung cancer. Study-level background: Patients with stage I non-small cell lung cancer joined the study from early 2018 through January 2019. Operability status for all non-small cell lung cancer patients was recorded as medically inoperable. The tumors were adenocarcinoma in around 11 patients (squamous cell carcinoma in roughly 7).

This clonotype was found many times. J was trimmed by 5 bases and V by 3 bases; bases with no gene match: 6. CDR1 and CDR2 from the germline V gene are DFQATT and SNEGSKA (reference sequence). The CDR3 spans 14 residues. Genomic DNA was the source, and TCR beta CDR3 was amplified from it by two-round multiplex PCR. Amplification during the initial PCR round employed primers specific to each TRBV and TRBJ gene. TCRdb processed the multiplex PCR reads anew with MiXCR; each CDR3 protein has one entry. The repertoire holds 45,000 to 60,000 distinct CDR3 sequences, with approximately 30% as singletons. The specimen was PBMCs, collected before or after stereotactic body radiation therapy (not recorded which). V gene TRBV20-1 combines with J gene TRBJ2-7; 11 positions match TRBD2. This TCR came from a donor of 50 years or more with non-small cell lung cancer. The CDR3 nucleotides read TGCAGTGCTAGGTACCTAGCGGGAGGCGACGAGCAGTACTTC. Protein: CSARYLAGGDEQYF.